The 20 T cell receptor beta chains below all came from one sample that was sequenced in a study of cytomegalovirus exposure and HLA in healthy donors. 60 Vbeta and 13 Jbeta primers were used in PCR. This table comes from immunoSEQ multiplex PCR, and its TCRdb copy is limited to in-frame clones, with some not included. Of around 180,000 clones listed, about four fifths are singletons. The sample was PBMCs. The receptor source for this set is a woman aged 45 to 65 in good health and CMV-seronegative.

This clone was recorded only once. This sequence joins TRBV28 and TRBJ2-7, with 10 bases that match TRBD1. The CDR3 runs 14 residues. The germline V gene has CDR1 MDHEN and CDR2 SYDVKM. J gave up 7 bases and V 2 bases, and 5 bases lay outside the gene matches. The CDR3 DNA is TGTGCCAGCAGTTTAGACAGGGGGCCGGGGGAGCAGTACTTC. Translated: CASSLDRGPGEQYF.

The chain recombines TRBV28 with TRBJ2-7; D gene uncertain. Trimming shortened V by 6 bases and J by 1 base, and 7 bases separated the two germline ends. CDR1 is MDHEN, CDR2 SYDVKM, per germline. This CDR3 spans 12 amino acids. CDR3 DNA: TGTGCCAGCAGCTACCCATCCTACGAGCAGTACTTC. Its protein is CASSYPSYEQYF. The whole variable domain, filled in from reference TRBV28 and TRBJ2-7, reads DVKVTQSSRYLVKRTGEKVFLECVQDMDHENMFWYRQDPGLGLRLIYFSYDVKMKEKGDIPEGYSVSREKKERFSLILESASTNQTSMYLCASSYPSYEQYFGPGTRLTVT.

For this clone: The sample carries other DNA sequences with the same CDR3. The genes are TRBV7-2 and TRBJ1-2, with TRBD1 matching 7 bases. Germline lookup yields CDR1 SGHTA and CDR2 FQGNSA. With V trimmed by 3 bases and J by 4 bases, 5 bases remained unmatched. This CDR3 is 14 amino acids long. The CDR3 DNA reads as TGTGCCAGCAGCTTGGGGTGGGACAGCTATGGCTACACCTTC. As protein: CASSLGWDSYGYTF.

The chain combines TRBV27 with TRBJ1-2, with TRBD1 matching over 8 bases. V dropped 5 bases and J dropped 0; count of bases not matched to a gene: 8. CDR3 length: 16 residues. CDR1 is MNHEY, CDR2 SMNVEV, per germline (reference sequence). Here the CDR3 reads CASSPQGALSNYGYTF. CDR3 in DNA: TGTGCCAGCAGTCCCCAGGGGGCCCTATCTAACTATGGCTACACCTTC.

V usage is TRBV11-2 and J usage is TRBJ2-5, with 7 positions matching TRBD2. The CDR3 is made up of 14 amino acids. From germline, CDR1 is SGHAT and CDR2 FQNNGV. J was trimmed by 4 bases and V by 4 bases; bases with no gene match: 6. The CDR3 DNA sequence: TGTGCCAGCAGCTACGGCGGGAGTGGAGAGACCCAGTACTTC. Translating gives CASSYGGSGETQYF.

V gene TRBV29-1 combines with J gene TRBJ2-2, with D hard to call. The CDR3 covers 14 residues. Trimming took off 6 bases at V and 4 bases at J, with 15 bases between the two ends. Germline CDR1 reads SQVTM; CDR2 reads ANQGSEA. The CDR3 DNA sequence: TGCAGCGTGCGCTTGAGCGAACCCACCGGGGAGCTGTTTTTT. This gives the protein CSVRLSEPTGELFF.

The rearrangement uses TRBV2 and TRBJ2-3; D is possibly TRBD2 (6 bases). Trimming stripped 3 bases from V and 0 bases from J, with 13 bases between. This CDR3 has 16 residues. Germline CDR1 is SNHLY and CDR2 is FYNNEI. DNA of the CDR3: TGTGCCAGCAGTGACCCTTGGGAGGCTAGCACAGATACGCAGTATTTT. It translates to CASSDPWEASTDTQYF. Variable domain in full (rest from reference TRBV2 and TRBJ2-3): EPEVTQTPSHQVTQMGQEVILRCVPISNHLYFYWYRQILGQKVEFLVSFYNNEISEKSEIFDDQFSVERPDGSNFTLKIRSTKLEDSAMYFCASSDPWEASTDTQYFGPGTRLTVL.

The V gene is TRBV4-1, the J gene TRBJ2-3; D remains unclear. Germline loops: CDR1 MGHRA, CDR2 YSYEKL. Between the trimmed V and J ends, which lost 1 base and 2 bases, there was a span of 10 bases. The CDR3 spans 15 residues. The CDR3 DNA reads TGCGCCAGCAGCCAAGGGGCCTTCTCCACAGATACGCAGTATTTT. It translates to CASSQGAFSTDTQYF.

The gene calls are TRBV5-5 and TRBJ2-7; weak D call: TRBD1 (6 bases). Germline loops: CDR1 SGHKS, CDR2 YYEKEE (reference sequence). The CDR3 extends over 15 amino acids. With 3 bases removed from V and 3 bases from J, the gap between germline ends came to 16 bases. The CDR3 DNA follows: TGTGCCAGCAGCTCCGAACAGGGTATAATCTACGAGCAGTACTTC. It yields the protein CASSSEQGIIYEQYF.

V gene TRBV6-4 combines with J gene TRBJ1-5; D uncertain. The CDR3 runs to 13 residues. Looked up from germline, CDR1 is MRHNA and CDR2 is SNTAGT. The V end lost 5 bases, the J end lost 3 bases, and 8 bases lay between the germline ends. The CDR3 DNA is TGTGCCAGCAGTAGTACTCTCAATCAGCCCCAGCATTTT. As protein: CASSSTLNQPQHF.

The V call is TRBV25-1, the J call TRBJ2-7; TRBD2 agrees at 7 bases. Germline V gene data show CDR1 as MGHDK and CDR2 as SYGVNS. There are 14 residues in the CDR3. V lost 3 bases, J lost 2 bases, and 4 bases stayed unmatched. CDR3 coding DNA: TGTGCCAGCAGTGAGGGGGGGTTGGCCTACGAGCAGTACTTC. The encoded protein is CASSEGGLAYEQYF.

The rearrangement links TRBV6-5 to TRBJ1-3; D not certain. CDR1 and CDR2 from the germline V gene are MNHEY and SVGAGI. V was shortened by 0 bases and J by 0 bases, with 9 bases between the two germline ends. This CDR3 region has 16 residues. The CDR3 region is CASSYSGVNSGNTIYF. CDR3 in DNA: TGTGCCAGCAGTTACTCGGGAGTGAACTCTGGAAACACCATATATTTT.

The V gene is TRBV2, the J gene TRBJ2-7, with TRBD1 matching over 7 bases. Per germline, CDR1 SNHLY and CDR2 FYNNEI. CDR3 size: 15 residues. V gave up 6 bases and J gave up 1 base; unmatched junction bases: 9. The CDR3, as DNA: TGTGCCAGCAGCCATCCGGGACAGTCATCCTACGAGCAGTACTTC. Encoded protein: CASSHPGQSSYEQYF.

The chain carries TRBV18 and TRBJ2-3; 7 bases line up with TRBD2. CDR1 and CDR2 (germline): KGHSH, LQKENI. V lost 3 bases, J lost 0 bases, and 9 bases stayed unmatched. The CDR3 is 17 residues long. CDR3 nucleotides: TGTGCCAGCTCACCTTTGGGGAGGGGCTCTAGCACAGATACGCAGTATTTT. The encoded protein is CASSPLGRGSSTDTQYF.

This sequence joins TRBV19 and TRBJ1-5, with 7 bases matching TRBD1. The germline gives CDR1 LNHDA, CDR2 SQIVND (reference sequence). The CDR3 has 20 amino acids. Unmatched junction bases numbered 18, after V lost 4 bases and J lost 0 bases. The CDR3 protein is CASSKLTPGDSSYSNQPQHF. In DNA, the CDR3 is TGTGCCAGTAGTAAGCTAACTCCGGGGGACAGCTCTTATAGCAATCAGCCCCAGCATTTT.

The chain recombines TRBV5-1 with TRBJ1-2, with 7 bases lining up with TRBD1. This CDR3 spans 15 amino acids. Germline values: CDR1 SGHRS, CDR2 YFSETQ. Trimming took 7 bases from V and 1 from J; bases not matched to a gene: 10. The CDR3 sequence: CASSWAGTVNYGYTF. In DNA, the CDR3 is TGCGCCAGCTCCTGGGCGGGGACAGTTAACTATGGCTACACCTTC.

This chain links TRBV28 with TRBJ2-1; TRBD2 matches at 12 bases. CDR3 length: 15 residues. Germline values: CDR1 MDHEN, CDR2 SYDVKM. Trimming removed 5 bases from V and 7 bases from J; junction bases left unmatched: 6. The CDR3 bases are TGTGCCAGCAGTCCGACTAGCGGGAGAGTAAATGAGCAGTTCTTC. Amino acid sequence: CASSPTSGRVNEQFF.

The J gene is TRBJ2-3, the V gene TRBV6-6; D remains ambiguous. Germline CDR1 is MNHNY and CDR2 is SVGAGI (reference sequence). Trimming removed 6 bases from V and 0 bases from J, with 13 bases in between. The CDR3 contains 15 residues. Here the CDR3 reads CASRTPPTSTDTQYF. The DNA of the CDR3 is TGTGCCAGCAGAACCCCTCCTACTAGCACAGATACGCAGTATTTT.

The chain recombines TRBV9 with TRBJ1-2; possible D gene TRBD1, 6 bases. V was shortened by 3 bases and J by 4 bases, with 16 bases between the two germline ends. Per germline, CDR1 SGDLS and CDR2 YYNGEE. This CDR3 comprises 15 residues. CDR3 sequence: CASSGNQGYGYGYTF. CDR3 nucleotide sequence: TGTGCCAGCAGCGGCAACCAGGGGTATGGCTATGGCTACACCTTC.

The rearrangement uses TRBV14 and TRBJ2-7; 10 bases agree with TRBD2. V dropped 4 bases and J dropped 1; count of bases not matched to a gene: 4. Germline CDR1 is SGHDN and CDR2 is FVKESK. The CDR3 covers 15 residues. The CDR3 sequence is CASSLKLAGSYEQYF. The DNA of the CDR3 is TGTGCCAGCAGCCTAAAACTAGCGGGGTCCTACGAGCAGTACTTC.